This entry features one T cell receptor (beta chain) sequence. Antigen: not known. This specimen belongs to a study of shared clonotypes between healthy human individuals. For the study at large: Three men and a couple of women, aged 18 to 49, were donors.

On sorted subsets, replicate PCRs used 200 ng DNA, or roughly 30,000 T cell genomes. TCRdb's table, derived via immunoSEQ multiplex PCR, lists solely in-frame clones and lacks some. The sample records some 1,100,000 clones, 78% being singletons. General study points: Shared clonotypes across all four donors exceeded non-shared ones in generation probability. Across subsets, estimated richness was generally greater for naive than for memory populations.

Between the trimmed V and J ends, which lost 6 bases and 3 bases, there was a span of 16 bases. Germline CDR1 is SGHVS and CDR2 is FQNEAQ. The CDR3 totals 15 residues. Sequencing was carried out using memory CD4+ T cells from PBMCs. Subset reported: CD45RA-negative fraction. The sequence came from a man between 18 and 29 years old in good health. Some clones in this sample may be carry-over from other donors' samples. The V and J genes are TRBV7-8 and TRBJ2-3; possibly TRBD2 for D (6 bases). In DNA, the CDR3 is TGTGCCAGCAGATCAAAGCGGGTGGGAACAGATACGCAGTATTTT. Protein product: CASRSKRVGTDTQYF.